The present entry profiles one T cell receptor beta chain with its context. The data are from a study of blood T cell repertoires in COVID-19. Whole-study context: Sites in the United States, Italy and Spain provided acute and convalescent COVID-19 samples. The analysed material was cDNA or gDNA that came from T cells, B-cell-depleted T cells, or PBMCs.

Original processing methods: Estimates of nucleated cell counts were drawn from the amplification of reference gene primers. Sequencing was performed with immunoSEQ multiplex PCR; in TCRdb, only in-frame clones are kept and a portion is missing. The D gene and trimming were derived from the DNA, and the V and J assignments and clone size from that table. The sample has about 150,000 clones, about 72% seen once. The CDR3 runs 15 residues. CDR1 is MNHEY, CDR2 SMNVEV, per germline (reference sequence). V shed 5 bases, J shed 3 bases, and the junction held 5 bases outside the gene matches. The sample consisted of peripheral blood. This chain uses TRBV27 with TRBJ1-2; the match to TRBD1 covers 11 bases. This sequence was found in a man aged 55 to 70 who had recovered from COVID-19. Written as DNA, the CDR3 is TGTGCCAGCAGTCCCGGACAGGGGGCGGACTATGGCTACACCTTC. This codes for CASSPGQGADYGYTF.